These T cell receptor beta chains were read from a single sample in a study of blood T cell repertoires in COVID-19. Sequenced by immunoSEQ multiplex PCR; TCRdb stores in-frame clones only, minus some. Of approximately 300,000 clones listed, under 90% were seen once; the top ten hold around 1.9%. Sequencing was performed on peripheral blood. Receptors were obtained from a woman under 40 with COVID-19, enrolled during active disease. CDR3s include the opening cysteine and the closing phenylalanine or tryptophan.

TRBV7-9,CASSLLPGQGLFGYTF
TRBV7-6,CASSLSHYNEQFF
TRBV15,CATSRRRDVIYEQYF
TRBV13,CASSLRTSSSGNTIYF
TRBV11-2,CASSLLLSGEAFF
TRBV2,CASSLRDNNQPQHF
TRBV6-2/TRBV6-3,CASSWLNPQETQYF
TRBV3-1/TRBV3-2,CASSQGGQGSEAFF
TRBV6-5,CASSYSSQAYGYTF
TRBV10-1,CASSGRGAGGPRRQETQYF
TRBV4-2,CASSQVAGGQETQYF
TRBV24-1,CATSDSGGLYNEQFF
TRBV5-5,CASSLGTGGDGYTF
TRBV7-6,CASSLVASGGTSYEQYF
TRBV6-5,CASTGWGVSYEQYF
TRBV28,CASSLGGTGTNEQFF
TRBV21-1,CASSKLGARAPIGNEKLFF
TRBV25-1,CASSVQGQNGNTIYF
TRBV11-1,CASRHRGNTEAFF
TRBV19,CASSSRGRWNDEQFF
TRBV9,CASSFTDRRNTEAFF
TRBV3-1/TRBV3-2,CASDLAGGSGEQFF
TRBV9,CASSATGTTNTEAFF
TRBV5-1,CASRTGPNYGYTF
TRBV13,CASSPDSDSSYEQYF
TRBV6-6,CASSPGTDYGYTF
TRBV7-8,CASSLAMTYNEQFF
TRBV14,CASSQDIYNSPLHF
TRBV2,CASSENRGYGYTF
TRBV5-1,CASSPDSGGSSGANVLTF
TRBV6-6,CASSKQGADNSPLHF
TRBV14,CASSQDQRQGRGYTF
TRBV7-8,CASSYYLRGSNQPQHF
TRBV14,CASSQAGFRSPLHF
TRBV4-1,CASSQDRPGKTEAFF
TRBV19,CASSINTVNYGYTF
TRBV3-1/TRBV3-2,CASSQYNPGGRETQYF
TRBV27,CASSSPLAGGRFVTGELFF
TRBV6-5,CASSPLGAGGYEQYF
TRBV6-5,CASSYGGNQPQHF
TRBV19,CASSPPAGSRGGYTF
TRBV28,CASGSTGELYGYTF
TRBV2,CASSGLRGNYGYTF
TRBV28,CASSRGDRGSNQPQHF
TRBV3-1/TRBV3-2,CASSGRGRGNTIYF
TRBV11-2,CASRRLAGDQETQYF
TRBV14,CASSQTANAEAFF